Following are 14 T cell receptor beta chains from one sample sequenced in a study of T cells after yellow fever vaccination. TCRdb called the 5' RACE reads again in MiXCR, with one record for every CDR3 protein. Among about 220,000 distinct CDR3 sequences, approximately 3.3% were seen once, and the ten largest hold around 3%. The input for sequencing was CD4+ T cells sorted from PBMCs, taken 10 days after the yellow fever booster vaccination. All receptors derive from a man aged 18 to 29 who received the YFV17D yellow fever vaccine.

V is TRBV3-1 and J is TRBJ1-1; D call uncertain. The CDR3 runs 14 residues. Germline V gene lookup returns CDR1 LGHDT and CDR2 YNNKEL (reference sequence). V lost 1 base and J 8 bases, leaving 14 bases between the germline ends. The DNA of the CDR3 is TGTGCCAGCAGCCAAGGGGGAGGGTCCCGAGAAGCTTTCTTT. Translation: CASSQGGGSREAFF.

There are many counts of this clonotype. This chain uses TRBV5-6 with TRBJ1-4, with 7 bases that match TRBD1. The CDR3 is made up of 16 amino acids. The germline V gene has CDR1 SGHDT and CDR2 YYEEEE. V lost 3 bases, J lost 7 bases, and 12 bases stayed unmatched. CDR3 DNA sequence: TGTGCCAGCAGCTCCGCCCCAGGGGGGGGTTTTGAAAAACTGTTTTTT. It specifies CASSSAPGGGFEKLFF.

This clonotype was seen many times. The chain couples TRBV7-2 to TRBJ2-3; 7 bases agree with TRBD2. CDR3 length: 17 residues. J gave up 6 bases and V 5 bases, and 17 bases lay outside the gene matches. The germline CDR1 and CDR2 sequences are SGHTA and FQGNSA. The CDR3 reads CASSLRRGAGEPDTQYF. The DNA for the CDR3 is TGTGCCAGCAGCCTCCGACGTGGGGCGGGGGAACCGGATACGCAGTATTTT.

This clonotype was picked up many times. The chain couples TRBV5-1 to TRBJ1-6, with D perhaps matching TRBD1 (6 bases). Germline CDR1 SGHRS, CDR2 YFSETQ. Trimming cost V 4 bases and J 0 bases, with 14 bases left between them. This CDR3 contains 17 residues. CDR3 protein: CASSAPQGGSYNSPLHF. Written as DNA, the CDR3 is TGCGCCAGCAGCGCACCACAGGGTGGCTCCTATAATTCACCCCTCCACTTT.

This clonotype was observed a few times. CDR3 sequence (DNA): TGCAGTGCTAGAGGTGGCGGGGGCGCCTACAATGAGCAGTTCTTC. Protein product: CSARGGGGAYNEQFF. The rearrangement uses TRBV20-1 and TRBJ2-1; the D gene is possibly TRBD2 (7 bases). The CDR3 runs to 15 residues. Trimming removed 1 base at V and 2 bases at J, with 12 bases between. Germline CDR1 reads DFQATT; CDR2 reads SNEGSKA (reference sequence).

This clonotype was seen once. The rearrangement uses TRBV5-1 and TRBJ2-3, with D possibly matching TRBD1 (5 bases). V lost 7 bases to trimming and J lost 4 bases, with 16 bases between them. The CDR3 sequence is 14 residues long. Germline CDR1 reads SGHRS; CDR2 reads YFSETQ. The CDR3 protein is CASLDPKGADTQYF. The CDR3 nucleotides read TGCGCCAGCCTCGACCCCAAAGGGGCAGATACGCAGTATTTT.

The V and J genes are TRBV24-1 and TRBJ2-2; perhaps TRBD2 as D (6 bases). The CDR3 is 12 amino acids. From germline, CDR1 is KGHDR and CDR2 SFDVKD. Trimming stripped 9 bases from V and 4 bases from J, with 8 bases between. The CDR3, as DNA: TGTGCCACCCGGCGGGGCACCGGGGAGCTGTTTTTT. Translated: CATRRGTGELFF.

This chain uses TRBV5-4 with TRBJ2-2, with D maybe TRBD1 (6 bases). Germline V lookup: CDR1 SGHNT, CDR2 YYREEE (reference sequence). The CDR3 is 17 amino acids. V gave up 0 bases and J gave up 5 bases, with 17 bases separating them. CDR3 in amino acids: CASSLVQGPDDTGELFF. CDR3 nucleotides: TGTGCCAGCAGCTTGGTCCAGGGGCCGGATGATACCGGGGAGCTGTTTTTT. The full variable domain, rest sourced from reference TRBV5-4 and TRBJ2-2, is ETGVTQSPTHLIKTRGQQVTLRCSSQSGHNTVSWYQQALGQGPQFIFQYYREEENGRGNFPPRFSGLQFPNYSSELNVNALELDDSALYLCASSLVQGPDDTGELFFGEGSRLTVL.

For the CDR3, the DNA is TGTGCCAGCAGTGAAGCGGGGGGGCTGGCCGGGGAGCTGTTTTTT. Amino acids: CASSEAGGLAGELFF. V is TRBV25-1 and J is TRBJ2-2; 9 positions match TRBD2. V was clipped by 2 bases and J by 6 bases; unmatched bases: 4. Germline V gene data show CDR1 as MGHDK and CDR2 as SYGVNS. The CDR3 loop spans 15 amino acids.

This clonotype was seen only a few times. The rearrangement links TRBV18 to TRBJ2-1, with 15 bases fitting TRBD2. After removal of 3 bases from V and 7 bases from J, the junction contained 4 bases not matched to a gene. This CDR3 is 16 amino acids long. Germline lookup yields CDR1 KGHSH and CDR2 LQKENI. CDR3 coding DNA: TGTGCCAGCTCACCCCCTGGACTAGCGGGGGGGAATGAGCAGTTCTTC. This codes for CASSPPGLAGGNEQFF.

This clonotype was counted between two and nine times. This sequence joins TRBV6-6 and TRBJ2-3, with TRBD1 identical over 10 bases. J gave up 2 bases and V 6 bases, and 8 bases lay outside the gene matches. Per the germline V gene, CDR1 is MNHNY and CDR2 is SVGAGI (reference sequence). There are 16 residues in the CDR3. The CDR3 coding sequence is TGTGCCAGCAGAAACGACAGGGGGCGTTTCACAGATACGCAGTATTTT. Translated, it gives CASRNDRGRFTDTQYF.

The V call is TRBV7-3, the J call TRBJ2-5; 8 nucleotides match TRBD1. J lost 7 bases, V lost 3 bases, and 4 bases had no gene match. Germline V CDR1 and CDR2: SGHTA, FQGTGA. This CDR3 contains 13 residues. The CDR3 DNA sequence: TGTGCCAGCAGCTTGGGACAGGACGGGACCCAGTACTTC. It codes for CASSLGQDGTQYF.

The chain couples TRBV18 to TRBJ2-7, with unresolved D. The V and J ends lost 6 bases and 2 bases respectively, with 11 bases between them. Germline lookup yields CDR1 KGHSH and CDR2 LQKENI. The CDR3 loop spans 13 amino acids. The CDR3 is CASSIGITYEQYF. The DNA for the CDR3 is TGTGCCAGCTCCATAGGGATTACCTACGAGCAGTACTTC.

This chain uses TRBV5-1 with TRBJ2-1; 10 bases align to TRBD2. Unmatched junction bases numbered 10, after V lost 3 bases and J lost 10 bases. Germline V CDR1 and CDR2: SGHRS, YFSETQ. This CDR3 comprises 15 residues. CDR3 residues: CASSSSGTSVEEQFF. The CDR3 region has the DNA TGCGCCAGCAGCTCGTCCGGGACTAGCGTGGAGGAGCAGTTCTTC. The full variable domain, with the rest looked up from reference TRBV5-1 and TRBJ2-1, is KAGVTQTPRYLIKTRGQQVTLSCSPISGHRSVSWYQQTPGQGLQFLFEYFSETQRNKGNFPGRFSGRQFSNSRSEMNVSTLELGDSALYLCASSSSGTSVEEQFFGPGTRLTVL.